The entry below describes one T cell receptor (beta chain). The target antigen is unknown. Method: immunoSEQ multiplex PCR; TCRdb's copy keeps in-frame clones and lacks some. The data contain about 90,000 clones, about 90% of them singletons. This CDR3 region has 14 residues. The V and J ends lost 4 bases and 4 bases respectively, with 13 bases between them. Germline CDR1 is MNHEY and CDR2 is SMNVEV (reference sequence). This specimen belongs to a study of T cell responses to AZD1222 COVID-19 vaccine. Study results and caveats: Spike regions recognized by vaccine-associated CD4 TCRs spanned the protein, led by 160-218 and 743-854. Rises in breadth and depth of Spike-specific TCRs came after two AZD1222 doses.

Here the sequenced sample was peripheral blood, taken on day 0 of MenACWY control vaccination. The TCR comes from an adult in good health. The chain carries TRBV27 and TRBJ1-2, with D maybe TRBD1 (5 bases). The CDR3 spells CASSSWDPPYGYTF. The CDR3 bases are TGTGCCAGCAGTTCTTGGGACCCACCCTATGGCTACACCTTC.